Listed below are T cell receptor beta chains from one sample, sequenced in a study of control samples from healthy donors and cancer patients. Here immunoSEQ multiplex PCR was the method, and the copy in TCRdb shows in-frame clones only, minus some. The sample holds about 59,000 clones; about 90% are singletons and the top ten take roughly an eighth. The sample comprised PBMCs. These receptors were collected from a woman aged 60-70 years with lung cancer. Each CDR3 is given with its conserved first and last residue. The D gene is left open where the match is weak. Clone size is not always given. Where it is, it says once, few, many or a class for expanded clones.

15,TRBD2,-,TRBJ2-1,TRBV18,TGTGCCAGCTCACCGGGGCTAGCGGGAAGTAATGAGCAGTTCTTC,CASSPGLAGSNEQFF
14,-,-,TRBJ2-5,TRBV5-1,TGCGCCAGCTCGGAGTTGCAGGGCGGTGAGACCCAGTACTTC,CASSELQGGETQYF
13,-,few,TRBJ2-5,TRBV29-1,TGCAGCGCCTTCGGTACAGCCCAAGAGACCCAGTACTTC,CSAFGTAQETQYF
17,TRBD2,-,TRBJ2-3,TRBV5-1,TGCGCCAGCTCCCGGGAATTAGCGGGAGTTGGGGCAGATACGCAGTATTTT,CASSRELAGVGADTQYF
14,-,-,TRBJ2-7,TRBV5-1,TGCGCCAGCACCCCTCATGGGGGCTCCTACGAGCAGTACTTC,CASTPHGGSYEQYF
14,-,-,TRBJ2-7,TRBV5-1,TGCGCCAGCAGCTTGCCAGGGCTAAAATACGAGCAGTACTTC,CASSLPGLKYEQYF
15,TRBD2,-,TRBJ2-7,TRBV27,TGTGCCAGCAGTTTAAGGCGACTAGCGATCAACGAGCAGTACTTC,CASSLRRLAINEQYF
12,-,-,TRBJ2-1,TRBV27,TGTGCCAGCAGCGGGCAGGGGAATGAGCAGTTCTTC,CASSGQGNEQFF
14,TRBD2,once,TRBJ2-5,TRBV19,TGTGCCAGTAGGAGCGGGGGGGCCGGGGAGACCCAGTACTTC,CASRSGGAGETQYF
17,TRBD2,-,TRBJ2-7,TRBV3-1/TRBV3-2,TGTGCCAGCAGCCAACGATTTACTAGCGGGATTTCCTACGAGCAGTACTTC,CASSQRFTSGISYEQYF
15,-,-,TRBJ1-2,TRBV28,TGTGCCAGCAGTTTATCTCGCGGAACGATCTATGGCTACACCTTC,CASSLSRGTIYGYTF
13,TRBD2,few,TRBJ2-1,TRBV28,TGTGCCAGCAGGACTAGCGGGATCCCTGAGCAGTTCTTC,CASRTSGIPEQFF
14,TRBD1,-,TRBJ1-6,TRBV5-1,TGCGCCAGCAGCTTGACAGGACAGGATTCACCCCTCCACTTT,CASSLTGQDSPLHF
15,TRBD1,-,TRBJ1-2,TRBV4-2,TGTGCCAGCAGCCAAGAACAGGGGCCCAACTATGGCTACACCTTC,CASSQEQGPNYGYTF
11,-,-,TRBJ2-7,TRBV20-1,TGCAGTGCTAGGGACAGCGGCGAGCAGTACTTC,CSARDSGEQYF
18,TRBD2,-,TRBJ2-3,TRBV28,TGTGCCAGCAGTTTATTGGGGACTAGCGGGAGAGGCACAGATACGCAGTATTTT,CASSLLGTSGRGTDTQYF
11,-,-,TRBJ1-2,TRBV29-1,TGCAGCGTTGGAGGACACTATGGCTACACCTTC,CSVGGHYGYTF
15,-,-,TRBJ1-1,TRBV5-6,TGTGCCAGCAGCTCGGACGGAATCTCGAACACTGAAGCTTTCTTT,CASSSDGISNTEAFF
14,TRBD1,-,TRBJ2-7,TRBV5-1,TGCGCCAGCAGCTTGCAGACAGGGGAATACGAGCAGTACTTC,CASSLQTGEYEQYF
14,-,-,TRBJ1-1,TRBV6-5,TGTGCCAGCAGCGAGCGACAGCTGAACACTGAAGCTTTCTTT,CASSERQLNTEAFF
12,-,-,TRBJ2-5,TRBV24-1,TGTGCCACCAGTACGGGAACGGAGACCCAGTACTTC,CATSTGTETQYF
14,-,-,TRBJ2-1,TRBV28,TGTGCCAGCTATACAACAGGGACCTACAATGAGCAGTTCTTC,CASYTTGTYNEQFF
14,-,-,TRBJ1-1,TRBV27,TGTGCCAGCGGGGGCGCAGGGGTGAACACTGAAGCTTTCTTT,CASGGAGVNTEAFF
15,TRBD1,-,TRBJ1-1,TRBV5-1,TGCGCCAGCAGCGGGGACAGGGGGGCTGAGACTGAAGCTTTCTTT,CASSGDRGAETEAFF
16,-,-,TRBJ1-1,TRBV9,TGTGCCAGCAGCGTACAAGTGGAACGCCTGAACACTGAAGCTTTCTTT,CASSVQVERLNTEAFF
14,TRBD1,-,TRBJ1-4,TRBV2,TGTGCCAGCAGTAATGGACAGGGGGGATTCGAGCTGTTTTTT,CASSNGQGGFELFF
16,TRBD1,-,TRBJ2-3,TRBV7-6,TGTGCCAGCAGCTTCGGACAGGGGCGAGGCACAGATACGCAGTATTTT,CASSFGQGRGTDTQYF
16,-,-,TRBJ2-4,TRBV19,TGTGCCAGTAGTGCGCCTTACAGGGTGGACAAAAACATTCAGTACTTC,CASSAPYRVDKNIQYF
16,-,-,TRBJ2-3,TRBV15,TGTGCCACCAAACCCCCCCACGGCGGAAGCTTTGATACGCAGTATTTT,CATKPPHGGSFDTQYF
15,TRBD1,-,TRBJ1-1,TRBV7-9,TGTGCCAGCAGCACCACTACGACAGGGAACGCTGAAGCTTTCTTT,CASSTTTTGNAEAFF
13,-,-,TRBJ2-5,TRBV7-9,TGTGCCAGCAGCGAGGGACTGGTTGGGACCCAGTACTTC,CASSEGLVGTQYF
13,TRBD1,-,TRBJ2-3,TRBV20-1,TGCAGTGCTAGTAGGACAGGGCCAGATACGCAGTATTTT,CSASRTGPDTQYF
11,-,-,TRBJ1-1,TRBV2,TGTGCCAGCTCTCAGGGCGCTGAAGCTTTCTTT,CASSQGAEAFF
16,TRBD1,-,TRBJ1-1,TRBV5-6,TGTGCCAGCAGCTTCTGGGACAGGGTCGTCGGCACTGAAGCTTTCTTT,CASSFWDRVVGTEAFF
14,-,-,TRBJ1-1,TRBV5-1,TGCGCCAGCAGCCAGGGTGGCCCCGGCACTGAAGCTTTCTTT,CASSQGGPGTEAFF
14,-,-,TRBJ1-5,TRBV10-2,TGCGCCAGCAGTGAGTCGACTTTGGATCAGCCCCAGCATTTT,CASSESTLDQPQHF
16,TRBD1,-,TRBJ1-2,TRBV5-5,TGTGCCAGCAGCTTGGCCGGGACAGTTTCTTACTATGGCTACACCTTC,CASSLAGTVSYYGYTF
15,TRBD1,-,TRBJ2-3,TRBV5-6,TGTGCCAGCAGCTCCGACAGGGGTAGCACAGATACGCAGTATTTT,CASSSDRGSTDTQYF
15,-,-,TRBJ2-6,TRBV5-1,TGCGCCAGCAGCCCAACTCCCGGAGGGGCCAACGTCCTGACTTTC,CASSPTPGGANVLTF
16,TRBD2,-,TRBJ2-1,TRBV11-2,TGTGCCAGCAGCCATCTAGCGGGGGACTCCTACAATGAGCAGTTCTTC,CASSHLAGDSYNEQFF
16,TRBD2,-,TRBJ2-1,TRBV9,TGTGCCAGCAGCGAGACTAGCGGGAGGGAATACAATGAGCAGTTCTTC,CASSETSGREYNEQFF
14,-,-,TRBJ1-3,TRBV28,TGTGCCAGCCGCCGACAGTCCTCTGGAAACACCATATATTTT,CASRRQSSGNTIYF
13,-,-,TRBJ2-5,TRBV27,TGTGCCAGCAGTTACGGGGGGCTCGAGACCCAGTACTTC,CASSYGGLETQYF
14,-,-,TRBJ2-5,TRBV7-2,TGTGCCAGCAAAAGCCTTACAGCCCAAGAGACCCAGTACTTC,CASKSLTAQETQYF
13,TRBD1,-,TRBJ1-5,TRBV7-8,TGTGCCAGCAGCATGGGACAGTATCAGCCCCAGCATTTT,CASSMGQYQPQHF
12,-,-,TRBJ2-7,TRBV30,TGTGCCTGGAGTTACAGGGCGGGGGAGCAGTACTTC,CAWSYRAGEQYF